This T cell receptor beta chain came from a study of human thymus T cells (dated by TCRdb to the early 2020s). About the study as a whole: The study described the TCR alpha and beta repertoires in eight or nine infant thymus samples and a few matching peripheral blood samples. The infant donors were roughly 6 to 244 days old, and the cohort included several males and two females.

Its CDR3 holds 14 amino acids, cysteine through phenylalanine. Only the CDR3 region is kept as DNA, spanning 42 bases read in frame from base 1. The germline V gene yields MDHEN for CDR1 and SYDVKM for CDR2. The junction carries 11 bases between V and J, which are trimmed by 6 bases and 1 base respectively. Thymus tissue was collected as surgical resects that were removed during corrective cardiac surgery. Immunologically healthy infants undergoing open corrective cardiac surgery for congenital heart defects in Finland were used as donors. After being mechanically released from the tissue, thymocytes were kept at -70 degrees C in pellets of about 9-34 million cells. Genomic DNA was extracted from frozen cell pellets with a QIAsymphony instrument. Of note for this clone: Its antigen is unknown. Base quality data are lacking; no much larger clone is found one base away.

Beyond this particular receptor, the publication reports: According to the related research, thymic TCR repertoires were highly overlapping among unrelated individuals. Both the thymic and the peripheral blood repertoires appeared to show biased V and J gene segment usage. Thymus samples yielded on average roughly 800,000 unique TCRB clonotypes, compared with 75,000 to 85,000 from blood samples.

The immunoSEQ multiplex PCR assay was used to amplify the TCRB and TCRAD loci from a standardized quantity of quality-controlled genomic DNA. The amplicons spanned the V(D)J region and were long enough to cover the CDR3 and allow V and J genes to be identified. The amplicons were sequenced on an Illumina platform via the commercial immunoSEQ service. The authors' analysis ran thus. Corrections for primer bias and sequencing errors followed previously described methods, while TCRAD and TCRB definitions were based on the IMGT database. immunoSEQ Analyzer 3.0 and VDJTools were used for repertoire analysis, which covered basic statistics, V/J segment usage, diversity estimates, rarefaction and pairwise overlap. Diversity was estimated with Chao1, ChaoE, Efron-Thisted, Shannon and inverse Simpson indices, and also on datasets down-sampled to the smallest sample. Repertoire overlap was determined by strict matching of CDR3 nucleotide sequence, V gene and J gene, and Jaccard-based multidimensional scaling clustering was applied. Here the immuneACCESS table is served through TCRdb, limited to in-frame sequences with V and J called. Missing clones are a known gap in these copies; in checked studies unresolved V genes cover under half, and the rest lacks a known reason. For V, J and clone size, that table is used; D and trimming come from the DNA. This sample is represented by 78,000 or so clones; roughly 96% of them were singletons. The ten largest clonotypes hold 0.031% of the sample.

This clonotype was obtained from a boy under two years old with a congenital heart defect but otherwise immunologically healthy. The sequenced material came from thymus tissue. The chain is assembled from TRBV28 and TRBJ2-3; the D segment could be TRBD2, given 6 matching bases. The CDR3 reads CASRIREGTDTQYF. The DNA sequence is TGTGCCAGCAGAATCAGGGAGGGCACAGATACGCAGTATTTT.